A single sample gave rise to the 6 T cell receptor beta chains below, sequenced in a study of cytomegalovirus exposure and HLA in healthy donors. Amplification used 60 Vbeta primers and 13 Jbeta primers. Method: immunoSEQ multiplex PCR; TCRdb's copy keeps in-frame clones and lacks some. Among roughly 200,000 clones listed, more than 65% were seen once. Sequencing was carried out using PBMCs. The receptor source for this set is a man between 18 and 29 years old in good health and CMV-seronegative.

The chain employs TRBV5-1 and TRBJ2-2, with D maybe TRBD1 (5 bases). The CDR3 has 16 residues. Trimming removed 1 base from V and 2 bases from J, with 12 bases in between. Looked up from germline, CDR1 is SGHRS and CDR2 is YFSETQ. The CDR3 region is CASSLSPGLNTGELFF. The CDR3 nucleotides read TGCGCCAGCAGCTTGTCTCCAGGGCTAAACACCGGGGAGCTGTTTTTT. The whole variable domain, remainder taken from reference TRBV5-1 and TRBJ2-2, is KAGVTQTPRYLIKTRGQQVTLSCSPISGHRSVSWYQQTPGQGLQFLFEYFSETQRNKGNFPGRFSGRQFSNSRSEMNVSTLELGDSALYLCASSLSPGLNTGELFFGEGSRLTVL.

The chain couples TRBV13 to TRBJ1-5, with D perhaps matching TRBD1 (5 bases). Trimming cost V 6 bases and J 5 bases, with 14 bases left between them. The length of the CDR3 is 14 residues. Looked up from germline, CDR1 is PRHDT and CDR2 is FYEKMQ (reference sequence). CDR3 loop: CASSYGGPDQPQHF. The DNA of the CDR3 is TGTGCCAGCAGTTACGGGGGTCCGGATCAGCCCCAGCATTTT.

This clone was observed a few times. The V gene is TRBV5-1, the J gene TRBJ1-4; a possible D gene is TRBD1 (5 bases). V dropped 4 bases and J dropped 6 bases, with 13 bases sitting between them. The CDR3 consists of 14 residues. Germline V gene sequence: CDR1 SGHRS, CDR2 YFSETQ. The chain's CDR3 is CASSVQGGDEKLFF. The CDR3 DNA is TGCGCCAGCAGCGTCCAGGGTGGGGATGAAAAACTGTTTTTT.

The chain joins TRBV5-1 to TRBJ2-5, with D hard to call. The better agreement between TRBJ2-7 and the DNA end casts doubt on the J call. CDR3 length: 13 amino acids. Germline V gene lookup returns CDR1 SGHRS and CDR2 YFSETQ. The CDR3: CASSLEVNYEQYF. The CDR3 nucleotides are TGCGCCAGCAGCTTGGAGGTTAACTACGAGCAGTACTTC.

Points on this clone: Other nucleotide sequences from this sample produce the same CDR3. The chain carries TRBV7-9 and TRBJ1-1, with D possibly being TRBD1 (6 bases). The CDR3 runs to 13 residues. Germline V gene lookup returns CDR1 SEHNR and CDR2 FQNEAQ (reference sequence). Trimming took 6 bases from V and 4 from J, leaving 12 bases between them. The CDR3 nucleotides read TGTGCCAGCAGTTTCGTACAGGGCACTGAAGCTTTCTTT. This sequence encodes CASSFVQGTEAFF.

The genes are TRBV28 and TRBJ2-1; D is unresolved. Germline V gene lookup returns CDR1 MDHEN and CDR2 SYDVKM. Trimming removed 3 bases from V and 7 bases from J, with 7 bases in between. This CDR3 has 12 residues. The CDR3 DNA follows: TGTGCCAGCAGTTTCCCAGGTAATGAGCAGTTCTTC. Translating it yields CASSFPGNEQFF.